This passage covers 11 T cell receptor beta chains from one sample sequenced in a study of blood T cell repertoires in COVID-19. Data came from immunoSEQ multiplex PCR; TCRdb stores just in-frame clones and leaves some out. The top ten clones hold around 5% of a sample with under 150,000 clones, approximately 80% of them seen once. Sample: peripheral blood. The source is a woman between 50 and 59 years old with acute or convalescent COVID-19.

The chain recombines TRBV27 with TRBJ1-1; 8 bases align to TRBD1. The CDR3 spans 14 residues. Germline CDR1 MNHEY, CDR2 SMNVEV (reference sequence). Trimming at V came to 4 bases and at J to 1 base, leaving 2 bases not matched to a gene. The CDR3 reads CASSSGQGNTEAFF. CDR3 coding DNA: TGTGCCAGCAGTTCAGGACAGGGGAACACTGAAGCTTTCTTT.

The rearrangement uses TRBV19 and TRBJ1-2; 9 nucleotides align to TRBD1. The V gene end was trimmed by 5 bases and the J gene end by 3 bases; junction bases not matched to a gene: 19. Germline V gene data show CDR1 as LNHDA and CDR2 as SQIVND (reference sequence). CDR3 length equals 19 residues. The CDR3 DNA is TGTGCCAGTAGTTGGCCCTCCAAACTACAGGGGGCATTGGACTATGGCTACACCTTC. Protein sequence: CASSWPSKLQGALDYGYTF.

The chain is built from TRBV6-2 or TRBV6-3 and TRBJ2-7, with TRBD2 identical over 8 bases. Losses at the gene ends were 0 bases for V and 4 bases for J; bases not matched to a gene: 8. The CDR3 contains 16 residues. Germline V CDR1 and CDR2: MNHEY, SVGEGT. CDR3 in amino acids: CASSYSVLAASYEQYF. The CDR3 DNA is TGTGCCAGCAGTTACTCGGTACTAGCGGCTTCGTACGAGCAGTACTTC.

The rearrangement links TRBV24-1 to TRBJ1-5; no definite D call. CDR1 and CDR2 (germline): KGHDR, SFDVKD. This CDR3 is built from 13 residues. V gave up 3 bases and J gave up 5 bases, with 7 bases separating them. The CDR3 DNA follows: TGTGCCACCAGTGATCGATCAGATCAGCCCCAGCATTTT. The encoded protein is CATSDRSDQPQHF.

The chain recombines TRBV6-5 with TRBJ2-1, with D possibly TRBD1 on 8 matching bases. V lost 6 bases, J lost 7 bases, and 13 bases lay in between. CDR1 and CDR2 (germline): MNHEY, SVGAGI. The CDR3 runs 13 residues. CDR3 in amino acids: CASRTGGGNEQFF. The CDR3 DNA is TGTGCCAGCAGAACAGGGGGAGGGAATGAGCAGTTCTTC.

This clone was counted a few times. V gene TRBV6-5 combines with J gene TRBJ2-1; TRBD1 matches 7 bases. The trim removed 7 bases at V and 15 bases at J, leaving 9 bases unmatched. Germline CDR1 is MNHEY and CDR2 is SVGAGI. The CDR3 spans 11 residues. Here the CDR3 reads CASTRQGFGFF. CDR3 DNA: TGTGCCAGCACCAGACAGGGCTTTGGGTTCTTC.

This chain uses TRBV7-9 with TRBJ2-6, with 8 positions matching TRBD1. This CDR3 spans 20 amino acids. Germline V gives CDR1 SEHNR, CDR2 FQNEAQ (reference sequence). V shed 5 bases and J 0 bases; nucleotides not matched to a gene: 15. CDR3 in DNA: TGTGCCAGCAGCACTTGGGACAGGCCTCTATCCTTCTCTGGGGCCAACGTCCTGACTTTC. Amino acids: CASSTWDRPLSFSGANVLTF.

The CDR3 reads CASSPRQGAAVTEAFF. CDR3 DNA: TGTGCCAGCTCACCAAGGCAGGGGGCGGCGGTAACTGAAGCTTTCTTT. The J gene is TRBJ1-1, the V gene TRBV18; 8 nucleotides align to TRBD1. The CDR3 loop spans 16 amino acids. Trimming at V came to 2 bases and at J to 5 bases, leaving 10 bases not matched to a gene. Germline CDR1 is KGHSH and CDR2 is LQKENI.

The genes are TRBV7-2 and TRBJ1-5; D is perhaps TRBD1 (5 bases). The CDR3 has 17 residues. Per the germline V gene, CDR1 is SGHTA and CDR2 is FQGNSA. Trimming left V 1 base short and J 6 bases short, with 19 bases between. In nucleotides, the CDR3 is TGTGCCAGCAGCTTAGTGGGGGGAGGAGGTCGACCTCAGCCCCAGCATTTT. Protein product: CASSLVGGGGRPQPQHF.

The CDR3 DNA reads as TGTGCCACCACTCCCGGCACAGATACGCAGTATTTT. This translates into CATTPGTDTQYF. The chain joins TRBV15 to TRBJ2-3; D is undetermined. Between the trimmed V and J ends, which lost 7 bases and 1 base, there was a span of 6 bases. The length of the CDR3 is 12 residues. Germline V gene sequence: CDR1 LNHNV, CDR2 YYDKDF (reference sequence).

The chain employs TRBV6-5 and TRBJ2-7; the match to TRBD2 covers 12 bases. CDR3 length: 14 residues. Trimming at V came to 6 bases and at J to 4 bases, leaving 4 bases not matched to a gene. Germline CDR1 reads MNHEY; CDR2 reads SVGAGI. The CDR3: CASRTSGGAYEQYF. CDR3 DNA sequence: TGTGCCAGCAGGACTAGCGGGGGAGCGTACGAGCAGTACTTC.